This passage covers 28 T cell receptor beta chains from one sample sequenced in a study of blood T cells in healthy people across ages. Together with a sample-barcoded 5' primer, a J-beta primer mix was included in a second PCR lasting about 6 to 12 cycles. From the 5' RACE reads, TCRdb called clonotypes with MiXCR, one entry per CDR3 protein. The table shows about 1,500,000 distinct CDR3 sequences, with roughly 28% occurring only once. The sequencing sample was made of blood. All receptors derive from a woman in her twenties or thirties in good health.

This clonotype was detected ten times or more. The CDR3 loop is CASSFNRNTEAFF. For the CDR3, the DNA is TGCGCCAGCAGCTTTAACAGGAACACTGAAGCTTTCTTT. This chain connects TRBV5-1 to TRBJ1-1; D is ambiguous. V gave up 2 bases and J gave up 1 base, with 6 bases separating them. CDR3 length: 13 amino acids. The germline CDR1 and CDR2 sequences are SGHRS and YFSETQ.

A word on this clonotype: At one of its ends the junction is not consistent with the germline gene, which may arise from a read error. V is TRBV7-8 and J is TRBJ1-4, with D uncertain. The CDR3 contains 16 residues. Germline loops: CDR1 SGHVS, CDR2 FQNEAQ. The CDR3 nucleotides read TGTGCCTGCAGCCCATCGGACTCCCTGCGTAATGAAAAACTGTTTTTT. This gives the protein CACSPSDSLRNEKLFF.

The CDR3 nucleotides are TGCAGTGCTTTTAGCGGGAGCTCCTACGAGCAGTACTTC. Residues: CSAFSGSSYEQYF. The J gene is TRBJ2-7, the V gene TRBV20-1; 9 bases align to TRBD2. The length of the CDR3 is 13 residues. Germline trimming cut 5 bases from V and 0 bases from J; bases unmatched to any gene: 2. CDR1 is DFQATT and CDR2 is SNEGSKA in the germline V gene (reference sequence).

V usage is TRBV2 and J usage is TRBJ2-7, with no clear D. This CDR3 region has 14 residues. Germline V CDR1 and CDR2: SNHLY, FYNNEI. The V end was cut by 0 bases, the J end by 0 bases, with 6 bases between. CDR3 protein: CASSEARASYEQYF. The CDR3 DNA follows: TGTGCCAGCAGTGAAGCCAGAGCCTCCTACGAGCAGTACTTC.

This clonotype was counted only a few times. V is TRBV2 and J is TRBJ2-1, with TRBD2 identical over 11 bases. Germline loops: CDR1 SNHLY, CDR2 FYNNEI. The V and J ends lost 6 bases and 10 bases, in that order; junction bases with no gene match: 8. This CDR3 has 14 amino acids. For the CDR3, the DNA is TGTGCCAGCAGGGGGGCGCTAGCGGGAGGCGAGCAGTTCTTC. Amino acids: CASRGALAGGEQFF.

A few counts support this clonotype. The chain joins TRBV29-1 to TRBJ2-1; possible D gene TRBD2, 5 bases. CDR1 is SQVTM and CDR2 is ANQGSEA in the germline V gene. The CDR3 contains 16 residues. V was trimmed by 0 bases and J by 2 bases, leaving 14 bases between them. The CDR3, as DNA: TGCAGCGTTGAAGAAGGGATGAGGGAGCCCTACAATGAGCAGTTCTTC. Translating it yields CSVEEGMREPYNEQFF.

With respect to this clonotype: A read error may explain this, as a much larger clone is one base away. The V gene is TRBV12-3 or TRBV12-4, the J gene TRBJ2-5, with D uncertain. The last part of the DNA fits TRBJ2-7 better; the J call may be wrong. This CDR3 is 12 amino acids long. CDR3: CASSSERYEQYF. The CDR3 DNA follows: TGTGCCAGCAGTTCAGAAAGGTACGAGCAGTACTTC.

About this clonotype itself: Just one base apart from a much larger clone, this may be a read error. V gene TRBV2 combines with J gene TRBJ2-7, with 9 nucleotides matching TRBD2. Per germline, CDR1 SNHLY and CDR2 FYNNEI. The CDR3 loop spans 16 amino acids. CDR3 loop: CVSSVHASGAAYEQYF. In DNA, the CDR3 is TGTGTCAGCAGTGTCCACGCTAGCGGGGCCGCTTACGAGCAGTACTTC.

With regard to this clonotype: Possible read error: a much larger clone is one base away. This chain uses TRBV20-1 with TRBJ2-1; 8 bases line up with TRBD2. CDR1 and CDR2 (germline): DFQATT, SNEGSKA (reference sequence). The length of the CDR3 is 16 residues. J lost 6 bases, V lost 4 bases, and 14 bases had no gene match. The CDR3 nucleotides read TGCAGTGCTACCCATGCGGGACTAGTGGGGATCAATGAGCAGTTCTTC. This encodes CSATHAGLVGINEQFF.

A note on this clonotype: A much larger clone is a single base away; this may be a read error. V gene TRBV6-4 combines with J gene TRBJ2-1, with D perhaps TRBD1 (6 bases). The CDR3 runs 14 residues. CDR1 is MRHNA, CDR2 SNTAGT, per germline. CDR3 coding DNA: TGTGCCGGCAGTCCAGGGGTAAGCGGCAATGAGCAGTTCTTC. It yields the protein CAGSPGVSGNEQFF.

V is TRBV6-2 or TRBV6-3 and J is TRBJ1-1; possibly TRBD1 for D (6 bases). Germline assignment: CDR1 MNHEY and CDR2 SVGEGT. Trimming took off 2 bases at V and 5 bases at J, with 12 bases between the two ends. The CDR3 is made up of 14 amino acids. CDR3 in amino acids: CASSYRGGGTEAFF. The CDR3 DNA is TGTGCCAGCAGTTACCGAGGAGGGGGAACTGAAGCTTTCTTT.

The rearrangement joins TRBV11-2 to TRBJ2-3; maybe TRBD2 (5 bases). V was shortened by 4 bases and J by 5 bases, with 19 bases between the two germline ends. The CDR3 sequence is 16 residues long. Germline CDR1 is SGHAT and CDR2 is FQNNGV. Written as DNA, the CDR3 is TGTGCCAGCAGCTCACTCCTAGCCCTCAGTGGAGATACGCAGTATTTT. Translating gives CASSSLLALSGDTQYF.

In its sample, this clonotype was seen a few times. V gene TRBV5-1 combines with J gene TRBJ1-2, with D possibly matching TRBD1 (5 bases). This CDR3 is 13 amino acids long. The V gene lost 4 bases and the J gene lost 9 bases, with 16 bases spanning the gap. Germline V CDR1 and CDR2: SGHRS, YFSETQ. As DNA, the CDR3 is TGCGCCAGCAGCCTAGGGACGGATAGTTGCTACACCTTC. This gives the protein CASSLGTDSCYTF.

The chain employs TRBV29-1 and TRBJ2-3; D gene uncertain. The CDR3 spans 19 residues. Per germline, CDR1 SQVTM and CDR2 ANQGSEA. The V end lost 3 bases, the J end lost 3 bases, and 28 bases lay between the germline ends. CDR3 sequence: CSVDHRAVTLRGVTDTQYF. As DNA, the CDR3 is TGCAGCGTTGATCATAGGGCGGTCACCCTCCGAGGCGTAACAGATACGCAGTATTTT.

This clonotype was observed a handful of times. The J gene is TRBJ2-1, the V gene TRBV6-2 or TRBV6-3; D ambiguous. Trimming left V 2 bases short and J 6 bases short, with 8 bases between. This CDR3 contains 13 residues. The V gene's germline CDR1 is MNHEY and CDR2 SVGEGT. CDR3 DNA sequence: TGTGCCAGCAGTTACCCAGGTCTCAATGAGCAGTTCTTC. The encoded protein is CASSYPGLNEQFF.

The chain links TRBV29-1 to TRBJ1-1; TRBD1 might be the D (5 bases). CDR1 SQVTM and CDR2 ANQGSEA come from the germline V gene. Trimming left V 7 bases short and J 1 base short, with 10 bases between. The CDR3 contains 12 residues. The CDR3: CSAVGANTEAFF. The CDR3 region has the DNA TGCAGCGCTGTTGGGGCGAACACTGAAGCTTTCTTT.

At least ten counts were recorded for this clonotype. The genes are TRBV7-2 and TRBJ2-3, with 7 nucleotides matching TRBD2. Trimming took 2 bases from V and 0 from J; bases not matched to a gene: 8. Germline V gene lookup returns CDR1 SGHTA and CDR2 FQGNSA. The length of the CDR3 is 17 residues. The CDR3 DNA reads TGTGCCAGCAGCTTATCCCCTACGCGGGGGAGCACAGATACGCAGTATTTT. This gives the protein CASSLSPTRGSTDTQYF.

With regard to this clonotype: The junction and the germline gene differ at one end; a read error may be behind it. The chain employs TRBV29-1 and TRBJ2-5; 8 bases align to TRBD1. In germline, CDR1 is SQVTM, CDR2 ANQGSEA. This CDR3 has 13 residues. CDR3 DNA sequence: TGCAGCATTTGGACAGGGCCGGCAGAGACCCGGTACTTC. This translates into CSIWTGPAETRYF.

Comment on this clonotype: Since a much larger clone is just one base distant, this may be a read error. J is TRBJ2-7 and V is TRBV29-1; TRBD2 is a possible D gene (5 bases). Germline CDR1 reads SQVTM; CDR2 reads ANQGSEA. CDR3 size: 15 residues. The CDR3 coding sequence is TGCAGCGTTGAATTTGTAGGGAGAAAAGCCTACGAGCAGTGCTTC. Amino acid sequence: CSVEFVGRKAYEQCF.

This clonotype was seen only a few times. The chain joins TRBV6-2 or TRBV6-3 to TRBJ1-2; a weak D match, TRBD1 (5 bases). V shed 5 bases and J shed 3 bases, with 10 bases lying between them. This CDR3 has 13 residues. CDR1 MNHEY and CDR2 SVGEGT come from the germline V gene. In DNA, the CDR3 is TGTGCCAGCAGTACGGGACTCCACTATGGCTACACCTTC. Translating gives CASSTGLHYGYTF.

The chain uses TRBV18 and TRBJ1-1, with 8 nucleotides matching TRBD1. Germline lookup yields CDR1 KGHSH and CDR2 LQKENI. CDR3 length equals 15 residues. V shed 4 bases and J 7 bases; nucleotides not matched to a gene: 11. This CDR3 is CASSQTRQGKGEAFF. The CDR3 region has the DNA TGTGCCAGCTCACAAACCAGACAGGGGAAGGGTGAAGCTTTCTTT.

A few counts support this clonotype. It may be a read error: a sequence one base away is much more abundant. The rearrangement joins TRBV15 to TRBJ2-7; D may be TRBD1 or TRBD2 (5 bases each). The CDR3 runs 13 residues. CDR1 and CDR2 from the germline V gene are LNHNV and YYDKDF (reference sequence). The CDR3 is CAASRGTRYEQYF. In DNA form, the CDR3 reads TGTGCCGCCAGCAGAGGGACGCGCTACGAGCAGTACTTC. Full variable domain (remainder filled in from reference TRBV15 and TRBJ2-7): DAMVIQNPRYQVTQFGKPVTLSCSQTLNHNVMYWYQQKSSQAPKLLFHYYDKDFNNEADTPDNFQSRRPNTSFCFLDIRSPGLGDTAMYLCAASRGTRYEQYFGPGTRLTVT.

The V and J genes are TRBV6-2 or TRBV6-3 and TRBJ2-1, with TRBD1 identical over 7 bases. CDR3 length: 15 residues. After removal of 5 bases from V and 5 bases from J, the junction contained 9 bases not matched to a gene. Germline CDR1 is MNHEY and CDR2 is SVGEGT. CDR3 sequence (DNA): TGTGCCAGCAGTCAAATGACAGGGTTGGACAATGAGCAGTTCTTC. As protein: CASSQMTGLDNEQFF.

This clonotype has more than one count but fewer than ten. Written as DNA, the CDR3 is TGCGCCAGCAGCTTGGGCCATAGTGCGACTAATGAAAAACTGTTTTTT. Translation gives CASSLGHSATNEKLFF. The chain combines TRBV5-1 with TRBJ1-4; no definite D call. This CDR3 is built from 16 residues. Germline loops: CDR1 SGHRS, CDR2 YFSETQ. Trimming removed 0 bases at V and 2 bases at J, with 11 bases between. The full variable domain, with the rest looked up from reference TRBV5-1 and TRBJ1-4, is KAGVTQTPRYLIKTRGQQVTLSCSPISGHRSVSWYQQTPGQGLQFLFEYFSETQRNKGNFPGRFSGRQFSNSRSEMNVSTLELGDSALYLCASSLGHSATNEKLFFGSGTQLSVL.

The rearrangement uses TRBV20-1 and TRBJ1-4; perhaps TRBD1 as D (5 bases). V was shortened by 0 bases and J by 2 bases, with 16 bases between the two germline ends. The CDR3 runs 17 residues. The V gene's germline CDR1 is DFQATT and CDR2 SNEGSKA (reference sequence). The CDR3 loop is CSARDSVGGTTNEKLFF. In nucleotides, the CDR3 is TGCAGTGCTAGAGATTCCGTCGGGGGAACGACTAATGAAAAACTGTTTTTT.

This chain connects TRBV28 to TRBJ2-7; the D is unclear. Per the germline V gene, CDR1 is MDHEN and CDR2 is SYDVKM. V dropped 2 bases and J dropped 3 bases, with 14 bases sitting between them. The CDR3 totals 15 residues. The CDR3 region is CASSLMSEFNYEQYF. The CDR3 DNA reads as TGTGCCAGCAGTTTAATGTCGGAATTTAACTACGAGCAGTACTTC.

This clonotype was seen a handful of times. The CDR3 is CASSFSRDASGRDEQFF. The CDR3, as DNA: TGTGCCAGCAGCTTTAGTCGGGACGCTAGCGGGAGAGATGAGCAGTTCTTC. The chain combines TRBV9 with TRBJ2-1; 10 bases match TRBD2. The germline gives CDR1 SGDLS, CDR2 YYNGEE. The CDR3 has 17 amino acids. The V segment lost 4 bases and the J segment 8 bases; nucleotides outside the gene matches: 15.

On this clonotype itself: Sequence at one end of the junction differs from germline and may be a read error. The chain couples TRBV7-9 to TRBJ1-1; D remains unclear. The CDR3 runs to 11 residues. Per the germline V gene, CDR1 is SEHNR and CDR2 is FQNEAQ (reference sequence). The CDR3 nucleotides read TGTGCCAGCAGCTTATTTGGGGAAGTTTTCTTT. It codes for CASSLFGEVFF.